The 8 T cell receptor beta chains presented below share a single source sample, sequenced in a study of CD8+ T cells in alopecia areata. Once RNA had been extracted, it was reverse transcribed into cDNA to act as the sequencing template. The repertoire was sequenced with immunoSEQ multiplex PCR; TCRdb's copy has only in-frame clones and lacks some. Seen here are more than 200,000 clones, 66% observed once, and the top ten hold around 1.3%. Specified treatment: oral pan-JAK inhibitor, 5-10 mg twice daily. Sequencing used CD4+ T cells sorted from blood, obtained around week 44, from a patient treated with tofacitinib. All receptors derive from a human donor with alopecia areata.

This clone was recorded a few times. The V call is TRBV11-2, the J call TRBJ2-2; either TRBD1 or TRBD2 may supply D (5 bases each). The CDR3 has 12 amino acids. The V and J ends lost 5 bases and 12 bases respectively, with 13 bases between them. Germline V CDR1 and CDR2: SGHAT, FQNNGV. The CDR3 nucleotides are TGTGCCAGCAGCCCCAGAGAGGGGAAGCTGTTTTTT. Translation gives CASSPREGKLFF.

This rearrangement joins TRBV7-2 to TRBJ2-3; D remains unclear. The V and J ends lost 2 bases and 6 bases respectively, with 21 bases between them. Germline CDR1 SGHTA, CDR2 FQGNSA. This CDR3 has 17 residues. The CDR3 DNA follows: TGTGCCAGCAGCTTAAAGATGGGCGGCAGAACTGCCGATACGCAGTATTTT. Protein sequence: CASSLKMGGRTADTQYF.

The chain has TRBV5-1 and TRBJ2-5; maybe TRBD1 (6 bases). The germline V and J ends were trimmed by 6 bases and 4 bases, with 19 bases remaining between them. The CDR3 is made up of 15 amino acids. CDR1 and CDR2 from the germline V gene are SGHRS and YFSETQ. The CDR3 bases are TGCGCCAGCAAACCAGGGGTGGGGATCGGAGAGACCCAGTACTTC. This encodes CASKPGVGIGETQYF.

The CDR3 is CATSINRGLGTQYF. The CDR3 DNA is TGTGCCACCAGCATAAACAGGGGGCTTGGGACCCAGTACTTC. V is TRBV15 and J is TRBJ2-5; 9 bases align to TRBD1. V lost 4 bases, J lost 7 bases, and 7 bases stayed unmatched. The CDR3 covers 14 residues. CDR1 and CDR2 from the germline V gene are LNHNV and YYDKDF (reference sequence).

The chain is built from TRBV15 and TRBJ2-5; D not resolved. The V and J ends lost 0 bases and 5 bases respectively, with 4 bases between them. This CDR3 region has 12 residues. Per the germline V gene, CDR1 is LNHNV and CDR2 is YYDKDF (reference sequence). The DNA for the CDR3 is TGTGCCACCAGCAGAGAAATTGAGACCCAGTACTTC. Its translation: CATSREIETQYF.

This chain joins TRBV5-1 and TRBJ1-2, with 10 bases fitting TRBD1. With V trimmed by 0 bases and J by 5 bases, 7 bases remained unmatched. CDR3 size: 16 residues. Germline values: CDR1 SGHRS, CDR2 YFSETQ. CDR3 nucleotides: TGCGCCAGCAGCTTGGCCTTAGGACAGGGGGTTTATGGCTACACCTTC. Encoded protein: CASSLALGQGVYGYTF.

This clone was observed a handful of times. J is TRBJ2-5 and V is TRBV27; 8 nucleotides line up with TRBD2. Germline CDR1 and CDR2: MNHEY and SMNVEV (reference sequence). The CDR3 runs to 14 residues. Trimming cost V 3 bases and J 4 bases; bases outside gene matches: 4. CDR3 sequence reads: CASSFGGAAETQYF. The DNA of the CDR3 is TGTGCCAGCAGTTTCGGGGGGGCCGCAGAGACCCAGTACTTC.

The V call is TRBV4-3, the J call TRBJ2-3; tentatively, D is TRBD1 or TRBD2 (5 bases each). This CDR3 comprises 16 residues. V shed 0 bases and J shed 1 base, with 11 bases lying between them. Germline V gene lookup returns CDR1 LGHNA and CDR2 YSLEER. The CDR3 loop is CASSQDRGSGTDTQYF. The CDR3 region has the DNA TGCGCCAGCAGCCAAGATAGGGGTAGCGGCACAGATACGCAGTATTTT.